What follows are 3 T cell receptor beta chains derived from one specimen sequenced in a study of blood T cell repertoires in COVID-19. The data were produced by immunoSEQ multiplex PCR, yet TCRdb's version contains in-frame clones alone and is incomplete. Among 270,000 or so clones listed, approximately 90% were seen once. The sequenced material came from PBMCs or T cells enriched from blood (not recorded which). These receptors were obtained from a woman between 35 and 50 years old with acute COVID-19.

The genes are TRBV2 and TRBJ1-5; D is unresolved. Deletions cut 7 bases from V and 7 bases from J, with 8 bases between. Germline V gene data show CDR1 as SNHLY and CDR2 as FYNNEI. This CDR3 contains 11 residues. This CDR3 is CASTSGQPQHF. CDR3 DNA: TGTGCCAGCACCTCGGGACAGCCCCAGCATTTT.

The chain links TRBV7-3 to TRBJ2-1, with TRBD2 identical over 8 bases. The CDR3 sequence is 16 residues long. With V trimmed by 5 bases and J by 5 bases, 11 bases remained unmatched. Germline V gene sequence: CDR1 SGHTA, CDR2 FQGTGA. Written as DNA, the CDR3 is TGTGCCAGCAGCCCCACGGGGGGCGGGAGGCACAATGAGCAGTTCTTC. It is translated as CASSPTGGGRHNEQFF.

This clone has more than one count but fewer than ten. V and J are TRBV7-9 and TRBJ2-3; D remains ambiguous. CDR3 size: 13 residues. Germline CDR1 SEHNR, CDR2 FQNEAQ (reference sequence). Trimming cost V 8 bases and J 0 bases, with 9 bases left between them. CDR3 in amino acids: CASFSTSTDTQYF. CDR3 in DNA: TGTGCCAGCTTTAGTACTAGCACAGATACGCAGTATTTT.